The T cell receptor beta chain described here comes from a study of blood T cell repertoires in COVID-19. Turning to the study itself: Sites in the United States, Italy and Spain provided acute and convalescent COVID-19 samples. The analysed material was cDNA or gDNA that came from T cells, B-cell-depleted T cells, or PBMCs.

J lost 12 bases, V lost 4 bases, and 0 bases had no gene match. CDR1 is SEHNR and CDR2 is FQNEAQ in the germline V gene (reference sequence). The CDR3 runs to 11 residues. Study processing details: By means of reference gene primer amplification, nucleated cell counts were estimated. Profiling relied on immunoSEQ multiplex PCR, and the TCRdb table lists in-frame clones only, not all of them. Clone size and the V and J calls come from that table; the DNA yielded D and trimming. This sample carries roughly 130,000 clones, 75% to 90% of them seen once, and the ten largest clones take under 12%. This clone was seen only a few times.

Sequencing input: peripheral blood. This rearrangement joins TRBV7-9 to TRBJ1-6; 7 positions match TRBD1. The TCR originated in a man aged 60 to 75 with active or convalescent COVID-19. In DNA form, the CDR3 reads TGTGCCAGCAGCTCAGGGGGACCCCTCCACTTT. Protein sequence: CASSSGGPLHF.